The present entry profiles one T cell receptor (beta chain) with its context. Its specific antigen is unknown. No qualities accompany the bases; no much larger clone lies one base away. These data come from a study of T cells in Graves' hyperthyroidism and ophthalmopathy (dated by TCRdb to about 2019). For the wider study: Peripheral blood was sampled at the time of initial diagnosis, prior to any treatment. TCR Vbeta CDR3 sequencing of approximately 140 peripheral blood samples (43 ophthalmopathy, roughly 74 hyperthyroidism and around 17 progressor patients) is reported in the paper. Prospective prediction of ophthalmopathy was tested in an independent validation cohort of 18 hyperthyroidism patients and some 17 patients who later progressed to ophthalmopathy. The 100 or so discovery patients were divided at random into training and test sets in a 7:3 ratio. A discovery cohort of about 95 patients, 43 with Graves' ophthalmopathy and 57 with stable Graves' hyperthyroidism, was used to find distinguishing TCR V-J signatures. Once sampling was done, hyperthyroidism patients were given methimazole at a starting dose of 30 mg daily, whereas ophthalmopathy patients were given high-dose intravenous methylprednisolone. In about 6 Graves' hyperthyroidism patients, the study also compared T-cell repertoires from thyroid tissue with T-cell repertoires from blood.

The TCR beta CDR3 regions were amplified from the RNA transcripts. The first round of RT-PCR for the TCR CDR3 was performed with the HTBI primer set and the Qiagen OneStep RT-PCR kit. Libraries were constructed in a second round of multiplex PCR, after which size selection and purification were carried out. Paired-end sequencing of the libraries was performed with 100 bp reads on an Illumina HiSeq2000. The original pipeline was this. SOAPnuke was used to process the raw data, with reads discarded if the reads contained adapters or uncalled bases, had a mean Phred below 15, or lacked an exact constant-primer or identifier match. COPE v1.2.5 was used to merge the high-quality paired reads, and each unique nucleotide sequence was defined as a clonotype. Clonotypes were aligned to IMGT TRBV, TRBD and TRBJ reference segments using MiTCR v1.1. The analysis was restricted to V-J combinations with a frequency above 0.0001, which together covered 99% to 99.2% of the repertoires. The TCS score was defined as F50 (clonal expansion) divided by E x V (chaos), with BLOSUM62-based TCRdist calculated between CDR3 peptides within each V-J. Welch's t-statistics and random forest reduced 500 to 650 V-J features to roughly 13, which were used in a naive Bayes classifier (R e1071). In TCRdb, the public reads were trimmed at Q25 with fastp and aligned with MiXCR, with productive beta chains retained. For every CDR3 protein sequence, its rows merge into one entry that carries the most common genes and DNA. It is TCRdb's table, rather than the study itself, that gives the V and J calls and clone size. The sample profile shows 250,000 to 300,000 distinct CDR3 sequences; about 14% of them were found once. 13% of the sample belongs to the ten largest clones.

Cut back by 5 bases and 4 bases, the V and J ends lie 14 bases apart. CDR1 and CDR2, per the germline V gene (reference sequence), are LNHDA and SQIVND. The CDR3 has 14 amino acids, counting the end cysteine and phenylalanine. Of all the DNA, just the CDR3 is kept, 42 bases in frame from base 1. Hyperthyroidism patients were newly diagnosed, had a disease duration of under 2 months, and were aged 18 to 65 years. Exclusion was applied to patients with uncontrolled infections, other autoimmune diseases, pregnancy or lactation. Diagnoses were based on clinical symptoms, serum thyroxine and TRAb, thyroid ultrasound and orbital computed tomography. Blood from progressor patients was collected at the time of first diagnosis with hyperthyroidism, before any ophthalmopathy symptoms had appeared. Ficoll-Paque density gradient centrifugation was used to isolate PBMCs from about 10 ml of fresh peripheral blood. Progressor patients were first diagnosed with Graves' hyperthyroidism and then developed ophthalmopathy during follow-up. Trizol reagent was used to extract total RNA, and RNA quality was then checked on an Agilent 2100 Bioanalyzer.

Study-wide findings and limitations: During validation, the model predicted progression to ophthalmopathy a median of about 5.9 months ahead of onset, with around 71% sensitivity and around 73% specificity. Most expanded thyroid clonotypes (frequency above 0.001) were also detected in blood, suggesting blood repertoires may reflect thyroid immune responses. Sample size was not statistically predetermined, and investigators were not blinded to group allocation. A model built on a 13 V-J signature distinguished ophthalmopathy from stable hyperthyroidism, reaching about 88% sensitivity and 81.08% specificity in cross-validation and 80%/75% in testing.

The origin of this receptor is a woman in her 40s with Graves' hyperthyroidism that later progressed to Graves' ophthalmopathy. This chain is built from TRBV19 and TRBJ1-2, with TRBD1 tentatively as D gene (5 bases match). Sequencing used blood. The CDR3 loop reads CASSPRPGGYGYTF. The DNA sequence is TGTGCCAGTAGTCCACGACCCGGGGGCTATGGCTACACCTTC.